What follows is one T cell receptor (beta chain) and its context. These data originate in a study of somatic mutations in cytotoxic T cells in rheumatoid arthritis. Study at large: Among the T-cell populations stained with V beta antibodies, some were separated by flow sorting at nearly 100% purity, including V beta1+ cells whose TCRB was sequenced.

Profiled with immunoSEQ multiplex PCR; TCRdb holds only in-frame clones, not every one. The table has about 25,000 clones, roughly 82% seen once. CDR3 size: 12 residues. Germline V gene sequence: CDR1 MNHNS, CDR2 SASEGT. The V end lost 7 bases, the J end lost 3 bases, and 10 bases lay between the germline ends. The sequenced sample consisted of CD8+ T cells sorted from blood. This TCR was sampled from a man aged 50-60 years in good health. The genes are TRBV6-1 and TRBJ2-7; D may be TRBD2 (5 bases). The chain's CDR3 is CASIMGVYEQYF. Written as DNA, the CDR3 is TGTGCCAGCATAATGGGAGTCTACGAGCAGTACTTC.